The present entry profiles one T cell receptor beta chain with its context. Primers used in a second PCR of about 6 to 11 cycles were a sample-barcoded 5' primer and a J-beta primer mix. TCRdb recomputed calls from the 5' RACE reads with MiXCR, one row per CDR3 protein. Of 800,000 or so distinct CDR3 sequences in the sample, about 62% were seen once. These data are taken from a study of blood T cells in healthy people across ages. Researchers isolated at least 6 million PBMCs per sample. CDR1 and CDR2 from the germline V gene are SEHNR and FQNEAQ (reference sequence). The CDR3 is 13 residues long. The V end lost 11 bases, the J end lost 0 bases, and 13 bases lay between the germline ends.

The sequence derives from a young man in good health. The sample was blood. This rearrangement joins TRBV7-9 to TRBJ1-2; the D is unclear. The CDR3 loop is CAGVVVANYGYTF. CDR3 in DNA: TGTGCCGGGGTCGTGGTAGCTAACTATGGCTACACCTTC.